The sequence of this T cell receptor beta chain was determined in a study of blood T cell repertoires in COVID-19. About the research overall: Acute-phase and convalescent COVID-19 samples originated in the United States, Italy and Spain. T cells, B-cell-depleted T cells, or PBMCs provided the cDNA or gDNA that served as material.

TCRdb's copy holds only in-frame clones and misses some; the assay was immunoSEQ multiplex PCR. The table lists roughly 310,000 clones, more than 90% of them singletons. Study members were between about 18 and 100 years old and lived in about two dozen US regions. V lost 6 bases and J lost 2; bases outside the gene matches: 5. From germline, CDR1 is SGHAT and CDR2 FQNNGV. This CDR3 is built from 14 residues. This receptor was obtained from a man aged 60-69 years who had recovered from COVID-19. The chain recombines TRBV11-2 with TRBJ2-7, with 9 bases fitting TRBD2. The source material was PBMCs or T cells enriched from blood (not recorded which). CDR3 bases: TGTGCCAGCAGGAAACTAGCGGGTGCCTACGAGCAGTACTTC. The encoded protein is CASRKLAGAYEQYF.